These 31 T cell receptor beta chains came from one sample sequenced in a study of T-cell reconstitution after alpha-beta-depleted transplantation in children. Unique molecular identifiers were incorporated during preparation of the TCRbeta library. Each CDR3 protein gets one entry after TCRdb re-called the PCR reads with MiXCR. The sample shows some 550,000 distinct CDR3 sequences, more than 20% of them seen only once. Source: PBMCs, mostly from graft donor cells, taken 360 days after TCRalphabeta/CD19-depleted stem cell transplant. The receptors derive from a boy younger than two who had a stem cell transplant for acute myeloid leukemia, so the T cells may come from the graft donor.

The rearrangement uses TRBV12-3 or TRBV12-4 and TRBJ2-7; a weak D match, TRBD1 (6 bases). Between the trimmed V and J ends, which lost 4 bases and 4 bases, there was a span of 14 bases. The CDR3 spans 14 residues. CDR3 region: CASSSRGQPYEQYF. The CDR3 DNA is TGTGCCAGCAGTTCCCGCGGACAGCCGTACGAGCAGTACTTC.

In this sample, this clonotype turned up a few times. The rearrangement links TRBV20-1 to TRBJ1-2; 7 bases match TRBD1. The CDR3 spans 13 residues. With 3 bases clipped from V and 4 bases from J, the junction kept 5 bases outside the gene matches. The germline gives CDR1 DFQATT, CDR2 SNEGSKA (reference sequence). The CDR3 DNA sequence: TGCAGTGCTAGCTCCAGGGACAGCTATGGCTACACCTTC. Protein sequence: CSASSRDSYGYTF.

CDR3 nucleotides: TGTGCCATCAGTGGCGAAGGGGTGATGGGGTCTGCCTATGGCTACACCTTC. Translation: CAISGEGVMGSAYGYTF. The chain links TRBV10-3 to TRBJ1-2; D is perhaps TRBD1 (5 bases). This CDR3 is built from 17 residues. Trimming took off 4 bases at V and 4 bases at J, with 22 bases between the two ends. CDR1 is ENHRY, CDR2 SYGVKD, per germline.

This clonotype appeared many times. The chain couples TRBV6-5 to TRBJ1-1, with 9 nucleotides matching TRBD1. This CDR3 comprises 15 residues. V trimming: 2 bases; J trimming: 5 bases; junction bases outside the gene matches: 6. Germline CDR1 is MNHEY and CDR2 is SVGAGI. The CDR3 coding sequence is TGTGCCAGCAGTTACGTGGGACAGGGTGGAACTGAAGCTTTCTTT. As protein: CASSYVGQGGTEAFF.

This clonotype showed up just once. The J gene is TRBJ2-2, the V gene TRBV7-9, with 8 bases identical to TRBD2. Germline V gives CDR1 SEHNR, CDR2 FQNEAQ (reference sequence). The CDR3 runs 16 residues. J lost 5 bases, V lost 5 bases, and 10 bases had no gene match. CDR3: CASSRRGGLFTGELFF. CDR3 bases: TGTGCCAGCAGCCGCCGCGGGGGGCTGTTTACCGGGGAGCTGTTTTTT.

This clonotype occurred many times. This chain uses TRBV12-3 or TRBV12-4 with TRBJ2-5; unclear D gene. This CDR3 comprises 14 residues. Trimming removed 3 bases from V and 5 bases from J, with 13 bases in between. The CDR3 here is CASSLRIYRETQYF. CDR3 sequence (DNA): TGTGCCAGCAGTTTGCGTATCTATAGGGAGACCCAGTACTTC.

This clonotype was counted many times. The chain links TRBV12-3 or TRBV12-4 to TRBJ1-3, with D unclear. Trimming cost V 2 bases and J 0 bases, with 14 bases left between them. The CDR3 spans 17 residues. CDR3 in amino acids: CASSLSTSWYSGNTIYF. Written as DNA, the CDR3 is TGTGCCAGCAGTTTAAGTACCAGTTGGTACTCTGGAAACACCATATATTTT.

The chain employs TRBV29-1 and TRBJ1-1; perhaps TRBD1 as D (5 bases). V shed 7 bases and J shed 1 base, with 13 bases lying between them. Germline V gene sequence: CDR1 SQVTM, CDR2 ANQGSEA. This CDR3 contains 13 residues. The CDR3 DNA follows: TGCAGCGCCGCACACACAGGGAACACTGAAGCTTTCTTT. Its translation: CSAAHTGNTEAFF.

The rearrangement joins TRBV7-9 to TRBJ1-5, with D possibly being TRBD1 (6 bases). CDR3 length equals 15 residues. Per germline, CDR1 SEHNR and CDR2 FQNEAQ (reference sequence). The V end was cut by 2 bases, the J end by 6 bases, with 14 bases between. In DNA form, the CDR3 reads TGTGCCAGCAGCTTATCGGCACAGGGTTCTCAGCCCCAGCATTTT. Translated: CASSLSAQGSQPQHF. The variable domain in full, with the rest retrieved from reference TRBV7-9 and TRBJ1-5, is DTGVSQNPRHKITKRGQNVTFRCDPISEHNRLYWYRQTLGQGPEFLTYFQNEAQLEKSRLLSDRFSAERPKGSFSTLEIQRTEQGDSAMYLCASSLSAQGSQPQHFGDGTRLSIL.

This clonotype came up many times. The chain carries TRBV24-1 and TRBJ2-7; no firm D call. The CDR3 has 14 residues. In germline, CDR1 is KGHDR, CDR2 SFDVKD. Deletions cut 1 base from V and 6 bases from J, with 12 bases between. DNA of the CDR3: TGTGCCACCAGTGATTTCCGTGACTCTTCCGAGCAGTACGTC. Translation: CATSDFRDSSEQYV.

This chain connects TRBV6-5 to TRBJ2-1; D might be TRBD1 or TRBD2, each matching 7 bases. This CDR3 contains 16 residues. V lost 0 bases and J 6 bases, leaving 15 bases between the germline ends. The germline V gene has CDR1 MNHEY and CDR2 SVGAGI. CDR3 nucleotide sequence: TGTGCCAGCAGTTACTCCGCCTCAGGGGGGGGCAATGAGCAGTTCTTC. This sequence encodes CASSYSASGGGNEQFF.

This clonotype was seen only a few times. This chain joins TRBV5-1 and TRBJ2-7, with 7 bases that match TRBD1. V lost 4 bases, J lost 6 bases, and 7 bases stayed unmatched. In germline, CDR1 is SGHRS, CDR2 YFSETQ. This CDR3 has 13 residues. CDR3 nucleotide sequence: TGCGCCAGCAGCGACCGGGACAGTCTCGAGCAGTACTTC. It specifies CASSDRDSLEQYF.

This clonotype was recorded many times. This rearrangement joins TRBV20-1 to TRBJ2-1; 7 positions agree with TRBD1. V shed 2 bases and J 1 base; nucleotides not matched to a gene: 2. The CDR3 runs to 14 residues. The germline V gene has CDR1 DFQATT and CDR2 SNEGSKA (reference sequence). The CDR3 DNA follows: TGCAGTGCTAGAACACAGGGGTCCTACAATGAGCAGTTCTTC. It translates to CSARTQGSYNEQFF.

A few counts support this clonotype. This chain connects TRBV20-1 to TRBJ1-4; no firm D call. Germline V gene lookup returns CDR1 DFQATT and CDR2 SNEGSKA (reference sequence). This CDR3 contains 14 residues. The V gene lost 0 bases and the J gene lost 0 bases, with 5 bases spanning the gap. CDR3: CSARDRPTNEKLFF. The CDR3 DNA reads as TGCAGTGCTAGAGACAGACCAACTAATGAAAAACTGTTTTTT.

V is TRBV5-1 and J is TRBJ2-7; TRBD1 aligns across 10 bases. CDR1 and CDR2 from the germline V gene are SGHRS and YFSETQ. This CDR3 spans 15 amino acids. Unmatched junction bases numbered 5, after V lost 4 bases and J lost 1 base. CDR3 loop: CASSPGQGTSYEQYV. The DNA of the CDR3 is TGCGCCAGCAGCCCGGGACAGGGGACGTCCTACGAGCAGTACGTC.

The gene calls are TRBV28 and TRBJ2-7; 9 positions match TRBD1. The trim removed 4 bases at V and 0 bases at J, leaving 13 bases unmatched. Germline V lookup: CDR1 MDHEN, CDR2 SYDVKM. The CDR3 is 18 amino acids. The CDR3 here is CASSSEDPGQGISYEQYV. CDR3 coding DNA: TGTGCCAGCAGTTCTGAAGACCCGGGACAGGGAATCTCCTACGAGCAGTACGTC.

The CDR3 nucleotides are TGTGCCAGCGGATTCGGGGTACCCTATAATTCACCCCTCCACTTT. Protein sequence: CASGFGVPYNSPLHF. V is TRBV25-1 and J is TRBJ1-6; D remains unclear. V gave up 8 bases and J gave up 2 bases, with 13 bases separating them. CDR3 length equals 15 residues. Germline V lookup: CDR1 MGHDK, CDR2 SYGVNS.

The sample holds a few counts of this clonotype. The chain has TRBV29-1 and TRBJ2-1, with 7 bases aligning to TRBD2. The CDR3 is made up of 16 amino acids. Unmatched junction bases numbered 13, after V lost 4 bases and J lost 4 bases. Germline-derived CDR1 and CDR2 are SQVTM and ANQGSEA. The CDR3 DNA is TGCAGCGTTGTTACGTTATCGCGGGGGAGATACAATGAGCAGTTCTTC. Encoded protein: CSVVTLSRGRYNEQFF.

The chain recombines TRBV20-1 with TRBJ1-2; perhaps TRBD1 as D (5 bases). The CDR3 contains 11 residues. CDR1 and CDR2 (germline): DFQATT, SNEGSKA (reference sequence). V lost 4 bases and J lost 2, with 5 bases in between. The CDR3 nucleotides are TGCAGTGCTAAGGGGAACTATGGCTACACCTTC. Its translation: CSAKGNYGYTF.

This clonotype occurred a few times. The CDR3 nucleotides are TGTGCCAGCAGCTTATTCGGTAGCGGGGGGGCGGAGCAGTTCTTC. Protein sequence: CASSLFGSGGAEQFF. V usage is TRBV7-2 and J usage is TRBJ2-1; 11 positions agree with TRBD2. Looked up from germline, CDR1 is SGHTA and CDR2 is FQGNSA. V trimming: 2 bases; J trimming: 10 bases; junction bases outside the gene matches: 7. The CDR3 contains 15 residues.

A few counts support this clonotype. The V call is TRBV20-1, the J call TRBJ2-2; 9 bases match TRBD1. From germline, CDR1 is DFQATT and CDR2 SNEGSKA (reference sequence). With 8 bases clipped from V and 4 bases from J, the junction kept 5 bases outside the gene matches. The CDR3 covers 13 residues. CDR3 DNA: TGCAGTTCGCCGGGACAGGGCACCGGGGAGCTGTTTTTT. This codes for CSSPGQGTGELFF.

This clonotype has more than one count but fewer than ten. The chain links TRBV5-1 to TRBJ1-1; 8 bases align to TRBD1. Trimming at V came to 0 bases and at J to 3 bases, leaving 1 base not matched to a gene. From germline, CDR1 is SGHRS and CDR2 YFSETQ. This CDR3 has 14 residues. CDR3: CASSLDRGYTEAFF. The DNA for the CDR3 is TGCGCCAGCAGCTTGGACAGGGGGTACACTGAAGCTTTCTTT.

The chain employs TRBV27 and TRBJ2-7, with 7 positions matching TRBD1. The CDR3 totals 12 residues. Per the germline V gene, CDR1 is MNHEY and CDR2 is SMNVEV (reference sequence). V lost 7 bases to trimming and J lost 6 bases; unmatched junction nucleotides: 6. The CDR3 region has the DNA TGTGCCAGCAACAAAACAGGGGCCGAGCAGTACGTC. It translates to CASNKTGAEQYV.

There are many counts of this clonotype. The V and J genes are TRBV6-1 and TRBJ2-7; 11 bases map to TRBD1. Germline CDR1 is MNHNS and CDR2 is SASEGT. The CDR3 length is 15 residues. V shed 4 bases, J shed 3 bases, and the junction held 5 bases outside the gene matches. CDR3 sequence: CASSVSGTGGYEQYV. As DNA, the CDR3 is TGTGCCAGCAGTGTCTCCGGGACAGGGGGCTACGAGCAGTACGTC.

The rearrangement links TRBV12-3 or TRBV12-4 to TRBJ2-1; D not certain. The CDR3 extends over 12 amino acids. V was clipped by 2 bases and J by 6 bases, with 5 bases between them. The CDR3 protein is CASSLSPNEQFF. In DNA form, the CDR3 reads TGTGCCAGCAGTTTATCCCCCAATGAGCAGTTCTTC.

This clonotype was detected ten times or more. The chain recombines TRBV3-1 with TRBJ2-1; 7 bases are shared with TRBD1. Trimming removed 0 bases from V and 6 bases from J; junction bases left unmatched: 5. CDR3 size: 15 residues. The germline V gene has CDR1 LGHDT and CDR2 YNNKEL (reference sequence). CDR3 coding DNA: TGTGCCAGCAGCCAAGACTTGACAGGGAGCAATGAGCAGTTCTTC. This codes for CASSQDLTGSNEQFF.

Ten or more counts support this clonotype. The chain has TRBV29-1 and TRBJ2-3, with 7 bases identical to TRBD1. The length of the CDR3 is 14 residues. J gave up 1 base and V 7 bases, and 8 bases lay outside the gene matches. Germline-derived CDR1 and CDR2 are SQVTM and ANQGSEA. DNA of the CDR3: TGCAGCGCCCGACAGGGTTCAGGCACAGATACGCAGTATTTT. Protein: CSARQGSGTDTQYF.

The chain joins TRBV5-1 to TRBJ1-1; D ambiguous. Germline V gene lookup returns CDR1 SGHRS and CDR2 YFSETQ. Trimming shortened V by 2 bases and J by 0 bases, and 11 bases separated the two germline ends. This CDR3 is 15 amino acids long. The CDR3 loop reads CASSLGRGMNTEAFF. The DNA for the CDR3 is TGCGCCAGCAGCTTAGGTCGGGGAATGAACACTGAAGCTTTCTTT. Together with reference TRBV5-1 and TRBJ1-1, the CDR3 gives the full variable domain: KAGVTQTPRYLIKTRGQQVTLSCSPISGHRSVSWYQQTPGQGLQFLFEYFSETQRNKGNFPGRFSGRQFSNSRSEMNVSTLELGDSALYLCASSLGRGMNTEAFFGQGTRLTVV.

At least ten counts were recorded for this clonotype. The V gene is TRBV6-5, the J gene TRBJ2-4; 7 bases line up with TRBD2. There are 16 residues in the CDR3. From germline, CDR1 is MNHEY and CDR2 SVGAGI. With 2 bases clipped from V and 5 bases from J, the junction kept 9 bases outside the gene matches. CDR3 amino acids: CASSYLDPGGQNIQYF. The CDR3 bases are TGTGCCAGCAGTTACCTGGACCCGGGAGGACAAAACATTCAGTACTTC.

This clonotype was seen many times. The chain links TRBV29-1 to TRBJ2-5; weak D call: TRBD1 (6 bases). Germline lookup yields CDR1 SQVTM and CDR2 ANQGSEA. V was shortened by 5 bases and J by 5 bases, with 27 bases between the two germline ends. The CDR3 runs to 17 residues. This CDR3 is CSVLPLLGQTLGETQYF. The CDR3 DNA reads TGCAGCGTTCTGCCTTTGTTGGGACAAACCTTGGGGGAGACCCAGTACTTC.

This clonotype appeared many times. The chain is built from TRBV2 and TRBJ2-1, with D hard to call. The CDR3 sequence is 12 residues long. Germline CDR1 is SNHLY and CDR2 is FYNNEI. Trimming pared 7 bases from V and 5 bases from J, leaving 9 bases between. The CDR3: CASIQANNEQFF. The CDR3 region has the DNA TGTGCCAGCATCCAGGCTAACAATGAGCAGTTCTTC.